The T cell receptor beta chain described here comes from a study of CD8 T cells in ankylosing spondylitis. The CDR3 sequence is 15 residues long. Per the germline V gene, CDR1 is LGHNA and CDR2 is YNFKEQ. The V gene lost 0 bases and the J gene lost 4 bases, with 10 bases spanning the gap. Notes on the study in general: Clones linked to disease, bearing a CD8+ phenotype, were relatively rare in peripheral blood. A TCR beta motif of roughly 8 highly homologous variants appeared characteristic of ankylosing spondylitis blood. Reportedly, significant enrichment of disease-linked clones occurred in matched ankylosing spondylitis synovial fluid. Certain motif variants had earlier been reported in reactive arthritis synovial fluid and blood.

Quantitative 5'-RACE was performed with molecular barcodes, and it yielded the TCR beta libraries. A single record per CDR3 protein comes from TCRdb applying MiXCR to the 5' RACE reads. The sample gives hundreds of thousands of distinct CDR3 sequences, about an eighth of which show up once; approximately 0.51% is in the top ten. To note about this clonotype: As yet, its antigen is unknown.

The receptor comes from a male donor with ankylosing spondylitis. The chain couples TRBV4-2 to TRBJ2-1; D gene unclear. Material: blood, either unsorted or a sorted T cell fraction (not recorded which). CDR3 coding DNA: TGTGCCAGCAGCCAAGACAGAAGCCCTTACAATGAGCAGTTCTTC. Amino acid sequence: CASSQDRSPYNEQFF.